These T cell receptor beta chains were read from a single sample in a study of cytomegalovirus exposure and HLA in healthy donors. Sequenced by immunoSEQ multiplex PCR; TCRdb stores in-frame clones only, minus some. The data show 70,000 to 100,000 clones, 55% to 75% seen once. Material: PBMCs. Receptors originate from a man aged 50 to 60 in good health and CMV-seronegative. Each CDR3 is given with its conserved first and last residue.

v_call	j_call	cdr3_aa
TRBV30	TRBJ2-3	CAWVLGGMTDTQYF
TRBV7-9	TRBJ1-1	CASSLWRFEAFF
TRBV9	TRBJ2-5	CASSPQTGQETQYF
TRBV30	TRBJ1-3	CACQNARITLAGNTIYF
TRBV6-6	TRBJ1-3	CASSYGDYSGNTIYF
TRBV5-4	TRBJ2-1	CASSDTPLVYNEQFF
TRBV19	TRBJ2-1	CASSADTGNNEQFF
TRBV7-9	TRBJ2-3	CASSLGQGVDTQYF
TRBV7-3	TRBJ1-6	CASSSHRGYSSYNSPLHF
TRBV6-1	TRBJ1-3	CATKQGAAGNTIYF
TRBV11-2	TRBJ1-1	CASSSDWNTEAFF
TRBV7-9	TRBJ2-1	CASLSDSYNEQFF
TRBV6-4	TRBJ2-1	CASSDTLARSYNEQFF
TRBV4-2	TRBJ2-4	CASSQQGAKNIQYF
TRBV5-1	-	CASSARGNEQYF
TRBV30	TRBJ1-5	CAWSGPLDRVRNQPQHF
TRBV5-1	TRBJ1-6	CASSHRGAGSYNSPLHF
TRBV5-4	TRBJ2-3	CASSPRVGGSTDTQYF
TRBV9	TRBJ2-1	CASSTSGGFYNEQFF
TRBV27	TRBJ1-5	CASSALANQPQHF
TRBV5-4	TRBJ1-4	CASSPGLDREGRKLFF
TRBV4-3	TRBJ2-1	CASSQEFVPNEQFF
TRBV12-5	TRBJ2-3	CASGTGTGTDTQYF
TRBV5-1	TRBJ2-3	CASSLGTGITTDTQYF
TRBV10-3	TRBJ1-2	CAIRPGQGGYGYTF
TRBV10-3	TRBJ2-3	CAISVWDSSTDTQYF
TRBV19	TRBJ2-5	CASSPPFSSQGAIPQETQYF
TRBV19	TRBJ2-1	CASSIGDSSYNEQFF
TRBV2	TRBJ1-6	CASSVLNSPLHF
TRBV13	TRBJ1-1	CASSSRDRVFVRTEAFF
TRBV28	TRBJ2-3	CASSLTSGGDTQYF
TRBV25-1	TRBJ2-7	CASSAPGERYEQYF
TRBV30	TRBJ1-1	CAWSVRHSNRGPISGAFF
TRBV4-3	TRBJ1-4	CASSQPSGGREKLFF
TRBV7-2	TRBJ2-2	CASSQDRTNTGELFF
TRBV7-2	TRBJ2-3	CASSSGGATDTQYF
TRBV10-3	TRBJ2-3	CAISRGQGTDTQYF
TRBV19	TRBJ2-2	CASSIPGQGFPGELFF
TRBV5-1	TRBJ2-7	CASSSGVDSYEQYF
TRBV15	TRBJ1-1	CATSFLPRVGWYTEAFF
TRBV11-2	TRBJ1-1	CASSFSGGLGAFF
TRBV7-9	TRBJ1-6	CASSLGEYSPLHF
TRBV29-1	TRBJ2-5	CSVWTEETQYF
TRBV15	TRBJ1-2	CATSRDSGGYGYTF
TRBV7-6	TRBJ2-2	CASSQTGTGELFF
TRBV6-5	TRBJ1-2	CASSPGTGGYRGYTF
TRBV4-3	TRBJ2-4	CASSQEPGPIQYF
TRBV15	TRBJ1-1	CATSRFIGQGFTEAFF